This is a list of T cell receptor beta chains from one sample in a study of beta chain features in type 1 diabetes. Assay used: immunoSEQ multiplex PCR; TCRdb lists only in-frame clones, some missing. The sample lists 900,000 or so clones; roughly 16% were seen once. What was sequenced was naive CD4+ T cells from blood. The receptors were gathered from a woman aged 18-35 years in good health. The CDR3 runs from the conserved cysteine through the conserved F or W. D genes are given only for firm matches. Size is omitted from some rows. Given values are once, few, many or a class for expanded clones.

d_call | j_call | clone_size | v_call | cdr3_nt | cdr3_aa
TRBD2 | TRBJ2-7 | NA | TRBV27 | TGTGCCAGCCGGTCTAGCGGGAGTAACGAGCAGTACTTC | CASRSSGSNEQYF
NA | TRBJ1-5 | NA | TRBV2 | TGTGCCAGCAGTGGGACTGGACAGCCCCAGCATTTT | CASSGTGQPQHF
TRBD2 | TRBJ2-7 | NA | TRBV10-3 | TGTGCCATCAGTGAAGGGACTAGCGGCTACGAGCAGTACTTC | CAISEGTSGYEQYF
NA | TRBJ1-2 | few | TRBV5-6 | TGTGCCAGCAGCTCCGATTTCTGGAGTGGCTACACCTTC | CASSSDFWSGYTF
TRBD2 | TRBJ2-3 | NA | TRBV25-1 | TGTGCCAGCAGTGAATGGAGACTAGCGGGAGGAGCAGATACGCAGTATTTT | CASSEWRLAGGADTQYF
NA | TRBJ1-1 | NA | TRBV6-6 | TGTGCCAGCAACGTGGCGAGGGGCTCAGGTGAAGCTTTCTTT | CASNVARGSGEAFF
TRBD1 | TRBJ1-2 | NA | TRBV7-9 | TGTGCCAGCAGCCTCTACGGGACAGGGGAAGGCTACACCTTC | CASSLYGTGEGYTF
NA | TRBJ2-4 | NA | TRBV7-2 | TGTGCCAGCAGCCTAGGGCGCGTTTTGGCGGGACTGATCAAAAACATTCAGTACTTC | CASSLGRVLAGLIKNIQYF
NA | TRBJ1-3 | few | TRBV4-1 | TGCGCCAGCAGCCATCCCGGACGGTTATCTGGAAACACCATATATTTT | CASSHPGRLSGNTIYF
TRBD1 | TRBJ1-1 | NA | TRBV7-9 | TGTGCCAGCAGCCCGAGGACAGGGGTCATGAACACTGAAGCTTTCTTT | CASSPRTGVMNTEAFF